Following are 28 T cell receptor beta chains from one sample sequenced in a study of shared clonotypes between healthy human individuals. The protocol was immunoSEQ multiplex PCR, while the TCRdb copy is restricted to in-frame clones and leaves out a portion. The sample records about 2.4 million clones, approximately 93% being singletons. The sample taken for sequencing was naive CD4+ T cells from PBMCs. Sample subset: CD45RA+ positively selected. The receptors originated from a man between 18 and 35 years old in good health. Some clones in this sample may be carry-over from other donors' samples.

The V and J genes are TRBV19 and TRBJ2-5; 10 bases fit TRBD1. V lost 9 bases and J lost 5; bases outside the gene matches: 12. Germline CDR1 reads LNHDA; CDR2 reads SQIVND (reference sequence). The CDR3 spans 15 residues. The CDR3 DNA reads as TGTGCCAGCGGGACAGGGGCTGATGGGTGGGAGACCCAGTACTTC. The encoded protein is CASGTGADGWETQYF. The full variable domain, with the rest looked up from reference TRBV19 and TRBJ2-5, is DGGITQSPKYLFRKEGQNVTLSCEQNLNHDAMYWYRQDPGQGLRLIYYSQIVNDFQKGDIAEGYSVSREKKESFPLTVTSAQKNPTAFYLCASGTGADGWETQYFGPGTRLLVL.

Comment on this clone: Sequence at one end of the junction differs from germline and may be a read error. V and J are TRBV11-1 and TRBJ1-1; unclear D gene. The CDR3 totals 14 residues. Germline V lookup: CDR1 SGHAT, CDR2 FQDESV (reference sequence). The CDR3 sequence is CASTLQEGATEAFF. CDR3 bases: TGTGCCAGCACCTTACAAGAGGGTGCCACTGAAGCTTTCTTT.

The chain uses TRBV30 and TRBJ2-2; D may be TRBD1 or TRBD2 (5 bases each). The CDR3 runs 15 residues. Germline V gives CDR1 GTSNPN, CDR2 SVGIG (reference sequence). With 5 bases removed from V and 3 bases from J, the gap between germline ends came to 16 bases. The CDR3 here is CAWGRVGHYTGELFF. CDR3 DNA: TGTGCCTGGGGGCGGGTTGGACACTACACCGGGGAGCTGTTTTTT.

The chain joins TRBV15 to TRBJ2-1; 10 nucleotides align to TRBD2. The CDR3 is 17 amino acids. V gave up 2 bases and J gave up 4 bases; unmatched junction bases: 8. Germline CDR1 and CDR2: LNHNV and YYDKDF (reference sequence). The CDR3 nucleotides are TGTGCCACCAGCAGAAATCCGGGACTAGCGATTTACAATGAGCAGTTCTTC. Amino acid sequence: CATSRNPGLAIYNEQFF.

This chain joins TRBV21-1 and TRBJ1-1; the table's TRBD1 call for D was not verified on the DNA. TRBV21-1 is a recognized pseudogene. This CDR3 has 17 residues. The DNA of the CDR3 is TGTGCCAGCAGCAAAGTCGGTAAGGGCAGGGGGAACACTGAAGCTTTCTTT. It specifies CASSKVGKGRGNTEAFF.

The gene calls are TRBV25-1 and TRBJ1-1; D is undetermined. The V gene lost 7 bases and the J gene lost 5 bases, with 14 bases spanning the gap. From germline, CDR1 is MGHDK and CDR2 SYGVNS. This CDR3 comprises 13 residues. The CDR3 here is CASIPPTGTEAFF. The CDR3 DNA follows: TGTGCCAGCATTCCACCGACGGGGACTGAAGCTTTCTTT.

The rearrangement links TRBV6-5 to TRBJ1-5, with D possibly being TRBD1 (5 bases). The germline CDR1 and CDR2 sequences are MNHEY and SVGAGI. CDR3 length: 13 amino acids. V was cut by 6 bases and J by 5 bases, with 11 bases left in between. CDR3 nucleotides: TGTGCCAGCAGAGTAACAGGAGATCAGCCCCAGCATTTT. It translates to CASRVTGDQPQHF.

V is TRBV7-9 and J is TRBJ2-7; maybe TRBD2 (5 bases). Germline CDR1 SEHNR, CDR2 FQNEAQ (reference sequence). V lost 7 bases and J 1 base, leaving 17 bases between the germline ends. The CDR3 totals 15 residues. The CDR3 DNA sequence: TGTGCCAGCACCTCACAAGGAGGAACATCCTACGAGCAGTACTTC. This encodes CASTSQGGTSYEQYF.

The chain recombines TRBV7-8 with TRBJ2-3; D may be TRBD2 (6 bases). The CDR3 is 14 amino acids. With 2 bases removed from V and 4 bases from J, the gap between germline ends came to 10 bases. The V gene's germline CDR1 is SGHVS and CDR2 FQNEAQ. The CDR3 loop is CASSLRERADTQYF. The CDR3 region has the DNA TGTGCCAGCAGCTTACGGGAGAGAGCAGATACGCAGTATTTT. The full variable domain, its missing parts supplied by reference TRBV7-8 and TRBJ2-3, is GAGVSQSPRYKVAKRGQDVALRCDPISGHVSLFWYQQALGQGPEFLTYFQNEAQLDKSGLPSDRFFAERPEGSVSTLKIQRTQQEDSAVYLCASSLRERADTQYFGPGTRLTVL.

The chain is built from TRBV10-3 and TRBJ2-6; perhaps TRBD2 as D (6 bases). The CDR3 loop spans 16 amino acids. The V gene lost 3 bases and the J gene lost 0 bases, with 9 bases spanning the gap. Per the germline V gene, CDR1 is ENHRY and CDR2 is SYGVKD. The CDR3 is CAISDPGGSGANVLTF. CDR3 DNA: TGTGCCATCAGTGACCCCGGGGGCTCTGGGGCCAACGTCCTGACTTTC.

This CDR3 reads CAWQHSEAFF. CDR3 in DNA: TGTGCCTGGCAGCACAGTGAAGCTTTCTTT. This chain links TRBV30 with TRBJ1-1, with D hard to call. Germline CDR1 and CDR2: GTSNPN and SVGIG (reference sequence). Trimming took 5 bases from V and 7 from J, leaving 8 bases between them. This CDR3 region has 10 residues. Together with reference TRBV30 and TRBJ1-1, the CDR3 gives the full variable domain: SQTIHQWPATLVQPVGSPLSLECTVEGTSNPNLYWYRQAAGRGLQLLFYSVGIGQISSEVPQNLSASRPQDRQFILSSKKLLLSDSGFYLCAWQHSEAFFGQGTRLTVV.

About this clone itself: The sample carries other DNA sequences with the same CDR3. J is TRBJ2-3 and V is TRBV5-1; D unresolved. Trimming pared 4 bases from V and 2 bases from J, leaving 8 bases between. The CDR3 is 13 amino acids. Per germline, CDR1 SGHRS and CDR2 YFSETQ. CDR3 residues: CASSLELTDTQYF. The CDR3 DNA sequence: TGCGCCAGCAGCCTCGAACTCACAGATACGCAGTATTTT.

This clone has only one observation. The rearrangement links TRBV10-3 to TRBJ2-7; 12 bases line up with TRBD1. The ends lost 4 bases at V and 6 bases at J; junction bases unmatched: 4. Germline CDR1 ENHRY, CDR2 SYGVKD. The CDR3 runs to 14 residues. The CDR3 protein is CAISGRDRGREQYF. In DNA, the CDR3 is TGTGCCATCAGTGGACGGGACAGGGGGCGCGAGCAGTACTTC.

The rearrangement links TRBV29-1 to TRBJ2-7, with D tentatively TRBD1 or TRBD2 (5 bases each). Germline V gives CDR1 SQVTM, CDR2 ANQGSEA. Between the trimmed V and J ends, which lost 5 bases and 5 bases, there was a span of 19 bases. The CDR3 is 14 residues long. CDR3 sequence reads: CSVQTSGPLDEQYF. The DNA for the CDR3 is TGCAGCGTTCAAACTTCGGGGCCCTTAGACGAGCAGTACTTC.

The genes are TRBV30 and TRBJ1-2; D is undetermined. V was pared by 1 base and J by 6 bases, with 3 bases between. The germline V gene has CDR1 GTSNPN and CDR2 SVGIG (reference sequence). The CDR3 runs to 10 residues. The CDR3 loop reads CAWSGHGYTF. The CDR3 DNA reads TGTGCCTGGAGTGGACATGGCTACACCTTC.

As for this clone: The sample contains more than one DNA sequence encoding this CDR3. The V and J genes are TRBV5-1 and TRBJ2-3; 10 bases agree with TRBD1. This CDR3 spans 14 amino acids. J lost 1 base, V lost 5 bases, and 1 base had no gene match. Germline CDR1 and CDR2: SGHRS and YFSETQ. This chain's CDR3 is CASRGTGGTDTQYF. CDR3 DNA: TGCGCCAGCAGGGGGACAGGGGGCACAGATACGCAGTATTTT.

Concerning this clone: Other DNA sequences in this specimen translate into the identical CDR3. V is TRBV28 and J is TRBJ2-7, with a weak D call TRBD2 (6 bases). Germline assignment: CDR1 MDHEN and CDR2 SYDVKM. The V end was cut by 5 bases, the J end by 1 base, with 12 bases between. This CDR3 is built from 14 residues. The CDR3 here is CASSLPGGSYEQYF. The CDR3 nucleotides are TGTGCCAGCAGTCTCCCCGGGGGTTCCTACGAGCAGTACTTC.

The V call is TRBV5-1, the J call TRBJ2-7; D ambiguous. Trimming took off 6 bases at V and 2 bases at J, with 12 bases between the two ends. This CDR3 comprises 13 residues. In germline, CDR1 is SGHRS, CDR2 YFSETQ. CDR3 sequence: CASKAAGPYEQYF. The CDR3 nucleotides read TGCGCCAGCAAGGCGGCAGGCCCCTACGAGCAGTACTTC.

The count of this clone is one. The same CDR3 arises from other DNA sequences in this sample as well. This chain links TRBV5-4 with TRBJ2-3; no definite D call. The CDR3 totals 12 residues. Per germline, CDR1 SGHNT and CDR2 YYREEE (reference sequence). The V gene lost 4 bases and the J gene lost 2 bases, with 5 bases spanning the gap. The CDR3 bases are TGTGCCAGCAGCCTGGACACAGATACGCAGTATTTT. This codes for CASSLDTDTQYF.

The rearrangement joins TRBV25-1 to TRBJ2-7, with D perhaps matching TRBD1 or TRBD2 (5 bases each). The CDR3 is 12 amino acids. The germline V gene encodes CDR1 MGHDK and CDR2 SYGVNS. Trimming removed 4 bases at V and 9 bases at J, with 13 bases between. The CDR3 bases are TGTGCCAGCAGTGTGGGGGAGAGAATGCAGTACTTC. Its protein product is CASSVGERMQYF.

This clone showed up just once. Other DNA sequences in the same sample also yield this CDR3. This chain uses TRBV7-7 with TRBJ2-3; 9 bases align to TRBD2. This CDR3 spans 16 amino acids. The V and J ends lost 1 base and 2 bases, in that order; junction bases with no gene match: 4. Germline CDR1 and CDR2: SSHAT and FNYEAQ (reference sequence). CDR3 nucleotide sequence: TGTGCCAGCAGCTTAGGGCTAGCGGGGTCCACAGATACGCAGTATTTT. Protein product: CASSLGLAGSTDTQYF. Full variable domain (outside the CDR3, taken from reference TRBV7-7 and TRBJ2-3): GAGVSQSPRYKVTKRGQDVTLRCDPISSHATLYWYQQALGQGPEFLTYFNYEAQPDKSGLPSDRFSAERPEGSISTLTIQRTEQRDSAMYRCASSLGLAGSTDTQYFGPGTRLTVL.

The rearrangement links TRBV28 to TRBJ1-1; D is possibly TRBD1 (6 bases). The V end was cut by 5 bases, the J end by 5 bases, with 18 bases between. Germline CDR1 MDHEN, CDR2 SYDVKM. The CDR3 length is 15 residues. The CDR3 spells CASSPTGYRETEAFF. The CDR3 DNA sequence: TGTGCCAGCAGTCCAACAGGTTACAGGGAAACTGAAGCTTTCTTT. Together with reference TRBV28 and TRBJ1-1, the CDR3 gives the full variable domain: DVKVTQSSRYLVKRTGEKVFLECVQDMDHENMFWYRQDPGLGLRLIYFSYDVKMKEKGDIPEGYSVSREKKERFSLILESASTNQTSMYLCASSPTGYRETEAFFGQGTRLTVV.

The V call is TRBV25-1, the J call TRBJ2-3, with D maybe TRBD1 (6 bases). The CDR3 covers 16 residues. V was trimmed by 2 bases and J by 2 bases, leaving 14 bases between them. The germline V gene encodes CDR1 MGHDK and CDR2 SYGVNS. CDR3 bases: TGTGCCAGCAGTGAAACCGGGACATACCTCACAGATACGCAGTATTTT. It encodes CASSETGTYLTDTQYF.

The rearrangement links TRBV28 to TRBJ2-4; D unresolved. Germline CDR1 reads MDHEN; CDR2 reads SYDVKM. This CDR3 region has 15 residues. The V gene lost 6 bases and the J gene lost 3 bases, with 15 bases spanning the gap. CDR3: CASSFAWDDKNIQYF. In nucleotides, the CDR3 is TGTGCCAGCAGCTTCGCCTGGGATGACAAAAACATTCAGTACTTC.

To note about this clone: A much larger clonotype is one base distant, so this may be a read error. The genes are TRBV7-9 and TRBJ2-1, with a tentative D call TRBD1 (6 bases). Per the germline V gene, CDR1 is SEHNR and CDR2 is FQNEAQ (reference sequence). The V end was cut by 5 bases, the J end by 6 bases, with 8 bases between. This CDR3 is 12 amino acids long. The CDR3 protein is CASSRTANEQFF. The CDR3 coding sequence is TGTGCCAGCAGCCGGACAGCCAATGAGCAGTTCTTC. Complete variable domain (other parts from reference TRBV7-9 and TRBJ2-1): DTGVSQNPRHKITKRGQNVTFRCDPISEHNRLYWYRQTLGQGPEFLTYFQNEAQLEKSRLLSDRFSAERPKGSFSTLEIQRTEQGDSAMYLCASSRTANEQFFGPGTRLTVL.

V usage is TRBV4-2 and J usage is TRBJ1-5; no firm D call. CDR1 LGHNA and CDR2 YNFKEQ come from the germline V gene. Trimming took off 0 bases at V and 5 bases at J, with 14 bases between the two ends. This CDR3 region has 16 residues. The CDR3 nucleotides are TGTGCCAGCAGCCAAGATCTGGGGATCCTGTATCAGCCCCAGCATTTT. Amino acids: CASSQDLGILYQPQHF.

J is TRBJ2-3 and V is TRBV29-1; no firm D call. The CDR3 is 12 amino acids. Per the germline V gene, CDR1 is SQVTM and CDR2 is ANQGSEA. The V end was cut by 6 bases, the J end by 5 bases, with 12 bases between. This CDR3 is CSVAQPGDTQYF. The CDR3 nucleotides are TGCAGCGTGGCCCAGCCCGGAGATACGCAGTATTTT.

V is TRBV5-1 and J is TRBJ2-1, with TRBD2 matching over 10 bases. Trimming removed 2 bases from V and 8 bases from J; junction bases left unmatched: 7. CDR1 is SGHRS, CDR2 YFSETQ, per germline. The CDR3 contains 15 residues. In nucleotides, the CDR3 is TGCGCCAGCAGCTTAAGCCTAGCGGGAGCCGATGAGCAGTTCTTC. Protein product: CASSLSLAGADEQFF.